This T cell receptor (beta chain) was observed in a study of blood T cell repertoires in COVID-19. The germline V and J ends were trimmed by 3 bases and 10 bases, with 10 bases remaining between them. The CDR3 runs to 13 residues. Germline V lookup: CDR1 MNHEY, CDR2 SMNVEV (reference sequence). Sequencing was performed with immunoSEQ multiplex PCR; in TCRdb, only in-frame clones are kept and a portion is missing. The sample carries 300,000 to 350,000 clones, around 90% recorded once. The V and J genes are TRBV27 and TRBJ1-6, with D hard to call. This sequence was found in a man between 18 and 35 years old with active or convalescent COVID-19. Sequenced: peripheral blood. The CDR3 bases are TGTGCCAGCAGTTTCTCCACACAGTCACCCCTCCACTTT. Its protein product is CASSFSTQSPLHF.